These T cell receptor beta chains were read from a single sample in a study of T cell repertoires in cytomegalovirus infection. These TCRs' antigens remain unknown. TCRdb itself ran the reads through MiXCR, one entry per CDR3 protein. The sample has hundreds of thousands of distinct CDR3 sequences, 25% to 35% seen once. The source material was cultured PBMCs, sampled from culture after CMV antigen stimulation. The receptors come from a human donor in good health (CMV status not recorded). Some clones in this sample may be carry-over from other donors' samples. Each CDR3 is given with its conserved first and last residue. Each record gives: V gene, J gene, CDR3 protein.

V gene: TRBV19; J gene: TRBJ1-6; CDR3 protein: CASRTGGGSYNSPLHF
V gene: TRBV6-1; J gene: TRBJ2-1; CDR3 protein: CASSPQRGGSYNEQFF
V gene: TRBV27; J gene: TRBJ2-1; CDR3 protein: CASSSPSDSYNEQFF
V gene: TRBV10-3; J gene: TRBJ1-3; CDR3 protein: CAISESGFRGSSGNTIYF
V gene: TRBV27; J gene: TRBJ2-7; CDR3 protein: CASSFRGGHEQYF
V gene: TRBV7-2; J gene: TRBJ1-6; CDR3 protein: CASSLAGGQRNSPLHF
V gene: TRBV9; J gene: TRBJ1-1; CDR3 protein: CASSVGPEGQGRTEAFF
V gene: TRBV9; J gene: TRBJ2-1; CDR3 protein: CASSVGTSGSYNEQFF
V gene: TRBV7-2; J gene: TRBJ1-2; CDR3 protein: CASTRASNYGYTF
V gene: TRBV6-1; J gene: TRBJ2-2; CDR3 protein: CASRQGALGTGELFF
V gene: TRBV20-1; J gene: TRBJ2-1; CDR3 protein: CSARRLARGSYNEQFF
V gene: TRBV2; J gene: TRBJ2-5; CDR3 protein: CASSDPRGETQYF
V gene: TRBV28; J gene: TRBJ2-3; CDR3 protein: CASTEGRARTDTQYF
V gene: TRBV7-2; J gene: TRBJ2-1; CDR3 protein: CASSSPPGLYNEQFF
V gene: TRBV13; J gene: TRBJ2-7; CDR3 protein: CASSPEGGGSYEQYF
V gene: TRBV2; J gene: TRBJ2-5; CDR3 protein: CASSISTGETQYF
V gene: TRBV7-2; J gene: TRBJ1-6; CDR3 protein: CASSLVVLSENSPLHF
V gene: TRBV20-1; J gene: TRBJ2-4; CDR3 protein: CSASRSPKNIQYF
V gene: TRBV18; J gene: TRBJ2-1; CDR3 protein: CASSPGLAFNEQFF
V gene: TRBV4-3; J gene: TRBJ1-1; CDR3 protein: CASSQGGLEVNTEAFF
V gene: TRBV28; J gene: TRBJ2-1; CDR3 protein: CASSLLAGPYNEQFF
V gene: TRBV4-1; J gene: TRBJ2-3; CDR3 protein: CASSQDSPNSGRDTQYF
V gene: TRBV12-3/TRBV12-4; J gene: TRBJ1-2; CDR3 protein: CASSLEGTGGYTF
V gene: TRBV12-3/TRBV12-4; J gene: TRBJ2-5; CDR3 protein: CASSPVGNIQETQYF
V gene: TRBV7-6; J gene: TRBJ1-1; CDR3 protein: CASSLQGTTEAFF
V gene: TRBV12-3/TRBV12-4; J gene: TRBJ2-7; CDR3 protein: CASRPEEGATYEQYF
V gene: TRBV12-3/TRBV12-4; J gene: TRBJ2-7; CDR3 protein: CASSWDQYEQYF
V gene: TRBV2; J gene: TRBJ2-1; CDR3 protein: CASSESRDRPGGYNEQFF
V gene: TRBV2; J gene: TRBJ1-1; CDR3 protein: CASSMNTEAFF
V gene: TRBV19; J gene: TRBJ1-2; CDR3 protein: CASDNGAGGFGYGYTF
V gene: TRBV28; J gene: TRBJ2-7; CDR3 protein: CASSPGGVYEQYF
V gene: TRBV6-1; J gene: TRBJ1-1; CDR3 protein: CARSYTPDRATEAFF
V gene: TRBV19; J gene: TRBJ2-5; CDR3 protein: CASSTAAGTSYQETQYF
V gene: TRBV4-1; J gene: TRBJ2-5; CDR3 protein: CASSQRPSGGTLQETQYF
V gene: TRBV7-9; J gene: TRBJ2-7; CDR3 protein: CASSPPTGTGAFEQYF
V gene: TRBV25-1; J gene: TRBJ2-1; CDR3 protein: CASSGPNEQFF
V gene: TRBV12-3/TRBV12-4; J gene: TRBJ1-5; CDR3 protein: CASSLMAALQPQHF
V gene: TRBV7-6; J gene: TRBJ2-2; CDR3 protein: CASSPPNYGGGSENTGELFF
V gene: TRBV20-1; J gene: TRBJ2-5; CDR3 protein: CSASLAGAQETQYF
V gene: TRBV19; J gene: TRBJ1-1; CDR3 protein: CASSMTGGTEAFF